Presented here are 11 T cell receptor beta chains from one specimen sequenced in a study of regulatory T cells in long-lasting Graves disease. Construction of the TCR beta libraries employed iRepertoire HTBI primers in conjunction with Arm-PCR of CDR3 regions. Each CDR3 protein is one row after TCRdb ran MiXCR on the multiplex PCR reads. The table shows around 480,000 distinct CDR3 sequences, with about 16% occurring only once. Time point meaning: newly diagnosed GD, antithyroid drugs for less than 3 months. Construction of the TCR library relied on RNA isolated from PBMCs. These data are also associated with another study on T cells in Graves' hyperthyroidism and ophthalmopathy.

Sequences were derived from peripheral blood mononuclear cells (PBMCs), sampled at new diagnosis, from a patient treated with antithyroid drugs. These receptors were taken from a woman aged 35-60 years with Graves disease.

The chain is built from TRBV14 and TRBJ1-6; tentative D call: TRBD1 (5 bases). Per the germline V gene, CDR1 is SGHDN and CDR2 is FVKESK. V was cut by 0 bases and J by 7 bases, with 19 bases left in between. The CDR3 length is 18 residues. CDR3 DNA: TGTGCCAGCAGCCAAGATCGTGGGGGGATTACCAACAATTCACCCCTCCACTTT. This gives the protein CASSQDRGGITNNSPLHF.

This clonotype was observed many times. The chain has TRBV30 and TRBJ1-1; a possible D gene is TRBD1 (5 bases). The V gene's germline CDR1 is GTSNPN and CDR2 SVGIG (reference sequence). The CDR3 is 15 amino acids. The V end lost 2 bases, the J end lost 3 bases, and 16 bases lay between the germline ends. CDR3 bases: TGTGCCTGGAGTCCTCTCCAGGGTGCCTACACTGAAGCTTTCTTT. Translation: CAWSPLQGAYTEAFF.

The genes are TRBV7-6 and TRBJ2-1, with 9 bases lining up with TRBD1. This CDR3 has 12 residues. CDR1 is SGHVS and CDR2 is FNYEAQ in the germline V gene. V gave up 4 bases and J gave up 11 bases; unmatched junction bases: 3. The CDR3 DNA sequence: TGTGCCAGCAGCTCCGGACAGGGGAAGCAGTTCTTC. It is translated as CASSSGQGKQFF.

This clonotype was counted many times. The V call is TRBV3-1, the J call TRBJ2-7; 7 positions match TRBD2. The ends lost 3 bases at V and 0 bases at J; junction bases unmatched: 5. CDR3 length: 15 residues. Germline assignment: CDR1 LGHDT and CDR2 YNNKEL (reference sequence). CDR3 DNA: TGTGCCAGCAGCCACCCGGCTAGCGGCTCCTACGAGCAGTACTTC. As protein: CASSHPASGSYEQYF.

The chain joins TRBV12-3 or TRBV12-4 to TRBJ1-3, with 10 bases fitting TRBD1. The trim removed 2 bases at V and 4 bases at J, leaving 11 bases unmatched. The CDR3 is 18 amino acids. The CDR3 here is CASSLTLWGQGSGNTIYF. In DNA, the CDR3 is TGTGCCAGCAGTTTAACTCTTTGGGGACAGGGGTCCGGAAACACCATATATTTT.

The gene calls are TRBV25-1 and TRBJ2-7, with D possibly TRBD1 on 6 matching bases. Trimming pared 2 bases from V and 7 bases from J, leaving 12 bases between. CDR3 size: 13 residues. Germline CDR1 and CDR2: MGHDK and SYGVNS. CDR3 residues: CASSEGDRKEQYF. The CDR3 bases are TGTGCCAGCAGTGAAGGAGACAGGAAAGAGCAGTACTTC.

This clonotype turned up a few times. The chain links TRBV4-1 to TRBJ2-5; D unresolved. The germline V gene has CDR1 MGHRA and CDR2 YSYEKL. The CDR3 contains 12 residues. Trimming cost V 2 bases and J 5 bases, with 6 bases left between them. The CDR3 reads CASSQRFETQYF. In DNA, the CDR3 is TGCGCCAGCAGCCAAAGATTCGAGACCCAGTACTTC.

This clonotype was seen only a few times. This may be a read error, as it is one base from a much larger clone. V usage is TRBV3-1 and J usage is TRBJ1-1; D is perhaps TRBD1 (5 bases). This CDR3 has 13 residues. V dropped 2 bases and J dropped 8 bases, with 12 bases sitting between them. The germline V gene encodes CDR1 LGHDT and CDR2 YNNKEL (reference sequence). For the CDR3, the DNA is TGTGCCAGCAGCCAATATGCTAGGGGAGAAGCTTTCTTT. This translates into CASSQYARGEAFF.

Remarks on this clonotype: At one of its ends the junction is not consistent with the germline gene, which may arise from a read error. The chain joins TRBV2 to TRBJ2-5, with 10 bases lining up with TRBD2. This CDR3 comprises 16 residues. CDR1 and CDR2 (germline): SNHLY, FYNNEI. CDR3: CTSSDTSGGAQEIQYF. The CDR3 nucleotides read TGTACCAGCAGTGATACGAGCGGGGGGGCCCAAGAGATCCAGTACTTC.

This chain links TRBV11-2 with TRBJ2-7; D gene uncertain. Germline values: CDR1 SGHAT, CDR2 FQNNGV. The CDR3 length is 14 residues. V shed 3 bases and J shed 2 bases, with 11 bases lying between them. The CDR3 sequence: CASSLINIAYEQYF. The DNA of the CDR3 is TGTGCCAGCAGCTTGATTAACATCGCCTACGAGCAGTACTTC. The whole variable domain, remainder taken from reference TRBV11-2 and TRBJ2-7, is EAGVAQSPRYKIIEKRQSVAFWCNPISGHATLYWYQQILGQGPKLLIQFQNNGVVDDSQLPKDRFSAERLKGVDSTLKIQPAKLEDSAVYLCASSLINIAYEQYFGPGTRLTVT.

To note about this clonotype: Being one base from a much bigger clone, this may be a read error. V usage is TRBV18 and J usage is TRBJ1-1, with D unclear. Trimming took off 4 bases at V and 0 bases at J, with 15 bases between the two ends. Germline-derived CDR1 and CDR2 are KGHSH and LQKENI. The CDR3 covers 16 residues. CDR3 residues: CASSLGRMGMNTEAFF. CDR3 coding DNA: TGTGCCAGCTCACTTGGCCGGATGGGTATGAACACTGAAGCTTTCTTT.